One sample yielded the 3 T cell receptor beta chains listed below, sequenced in a study of shared clonotypes between healthy human individuals. Produced via immunoSEQ multiplex PCR; TCRdb's table is partial and in-frame only. The sample contains 2 million to 2.5 million clones, approximately 93% of which appear only once. Specimen: naive CD4+ T cells from PBMCs. Documented subset: CD45RA+ positively selected. Receptor source: a man between 18 and 35 years old in good health. Some clones in this sample may be carry-over from other donors' samples.

This sequence joins TRBV6-5 and TRBJ1-2; D gene uncertain. CDR1 is MNHEY, CDR2 SVGAGI, per germline. The CDR3 is 14 residues long. Trimming left V 6 bases short and J 3 bases short, with 14 bases between. The CDR3 DNA is TGTGCCAGCAGCTCGTCGGCAGGATACTATGGCTACACCTTC. Protein sequence: CASSSSAGYYGYTF.

This chain uses TRBV5-1 with TRBJ2-1, with 7 bases identical to TRBD2. This CDR3 has 15 amino acids. Germline CDR1 reads SGHRS; CDR2 reads YFSETQ. Trimming removed 5 bases from V and 7 bases from J; junction bases left unmatched: 12. CDR3 loop: CASSRWSGDRNEQFF. The CDR3 DNA reads TGCGCCAGCAGTAGGTGGAGCGGGGACCGTAATGAGCAGTTCTTC.

The chain has TRBV6-1 and TRBJ2-3; weak D call: TRBD1 (6 bases). Germline values: CDR1 MNHNS, CDR2 SASEGT. V lost 0 bases, J lost 3 bases, and 16 bases lay in between. The length of the CDR3 is 17 residues. The CDR3 region has the DNA TGTGCCAGCAGTGAAGCGCTGATGGGTAGGGGGACAGATACGCAGTATTTT. Amino acids: CASSEALMGRGTDTQYF.